Listed below are T cell receptor beta chains from one sample, sequenced in a study of CD8+ T cells in alopecia areata. Repertoires were generated with immunoSEQ multiplex PCR, while TCRdb's copy carries only in-frame clones and drops some. Of about 160,000 clones listed, 50% to 70% are singletons. The sample in question was CD4+ T cells sorted from blood, obtained at week 4, from a patient treated with tofacitinib. The receptors originated from a human donor with alopecia areata. The CDR3 runs from the conserved cysteine through the conserved F or W. Fields, in order: CDR3 DNA, CDR3 protein, clone size, D gene, J gene, V gene. The D gene is left open where the match is weak. Only some rows state a clone size, as once, few, many or a class for expanded clones.

CDR3 DNA: TGTGCCAGCAGTCGAAGCGGGGCCGAAAAACTGTTTTTT
CDR3 protein: CASSRSGAEKLFF
clone size: once
D gene: NA
J gene: TRBJ1-4
V gene: TRBV27

CDR3 DNA: TGTGCCAGCAGCCAGACGGGGTCTAGGGCGGACCGCTATGGCTACACCTTC
CDR3 protein: CASSQTGSRADRYGYTF
clone size: NA
D gene: NA
J gene: TRBJ1-2
V gene: TRBV4-2

CDR3 DNA: TGTGCCATCAGTGAGATGGCGGGCACCAATCAGCCCCAGCATTTT
CDR3 protein: CAISEMAGTNQPQHF
clone size: NA
D gene: NA
J gene: TRBJ1-5
V gene: TRBV10-3

CDR3 DNA: TGTGCCTGGAGCGAATCCATCGTCCTAAAAGCTTTCTTT
CDR3 protein: CAWSESIVLKAFF
clone size: NA
D gene: NA
J gene: TRBJ1-1
V gene: TRBV30

CDR3 DNA: TGCGCCAGCAGTTCGAACACCGGGGAGCTGTTTTTT
CDR3 protein: CASSSNTGELFF
clone size: NA
D gene: NA
J gene: TRBJ2-2
V gene: TRBV4-1

CDR3 DNA: TGTGCCTGGAGACCGACCGGGACAGGGCTCTACAATGAGCAGTTCTTC
CDR3 protein: CAWRPTGTGLYNEQFF
clone size: NA
D gene: TRBD1
J gene: TRBJ2-1
V gene: TRBV30

CDR3 DNA: TGTGCCATCAGACAGGGGAGCAATCAGCCCCAGCATTTT
CDR3 protein: CAIRQGSNQPQHF
clone size: NA
D gene: TRBD1
J gene: TRBJ1-5
V gene: TRBV10-3

CDR3 DNA: TGTGCCAGCAGTGAAAGTGGTCCAGAGCAGTTCTTC
CDR3 protein: CASSESGPEQFF
clone size: few
D gene: NA
J gene: TRBJ2-1
V gene: TRBV2

CDR3 DNA: TGTGCCAGCAGTTACTCAGGGAGGTTTGGGTACTTC
CDR3 protein: CASSYSGRFGYF
clone size: NA
D gene: NA
J gene: TRBJ2-5
V gene: TRBV6-6

CDR3 DNA: TGCGCCAGCAGTAAACAGACTGGCTACACCTTC
CDR3 protein: CASSKQTGYTF
clone size: NA
D gene: NA
J gene: TRBJ1-2
V gene: TRBV10-2

CDR3 DNA: TGCAGCGTTGGAGGGCGTGGGTTCTACGAGCAGTACTTC
CDR3 protein: CSVGGRGFYEQYF
clone size: NA
D gene: NA
J gene: TRBJ2-7
V gene: TRBV29-1

CDR3 DNA: TGCGCCAGCAGCCTAGGCGAGCCAGGGCGTCCTTACACTGAAGCTTTCTTT
CDR3 protein: CASSLGEPGRPYTEAFF
clone size: few
D gene: NA
J gene: TRBJ1-1
V gene: TRBV4-1

CDR3 DNA: TGCAGCGTTGTATGGCCAGTGAACACTGAAGCTTTCTTT
CDR3 protein: CSVVWPVNTEAFF
clone size: few
D gene: NA
J gene: TRBJ1-1
V gene: TRBV29-1

CDR3 DNA: TGCAGCGCCCGGACAGGGTTGTCCTACGAGCAGTACTTC
CDR3 protein: CSARTGLSYEQYF
clone size: NA
D gene: TRBD1
J gene: TRBJ2-7
V gene: TRBV29-1

CDR3 DNA: TGTGCCAGCAGTTACTGGGGGGCGACCTACAATGAGCAGTTCTTC
CDR3 protein: CASSYWGATYNEQFF
clone size: NA
D gene: NA
J gene: TRBJ2-1
V gene: TRBV6-6

CDR3 DNA: TGCAGCGCCCGGGACAGTAATACCGGGGAGCTGTTTTTT
CDR3 protein: CSARDSNTGELFF
clone size: NA
D gene: TRBD1
J gene: TRBJ2-2
V gene: TRBV29-1

CDR3 DNA: TGCGCCAGCAGCTTCGAGATAAGGAACCTCAATGAGCAGTTCTTC
CDR3 protein: CASSFEIRNLNEQFF
clone size: NA
D gene: NA
J gene: TRBJ2-1
V gene: TRBV5-1

CDR3 DNA: TGTGCCTGGGGGGGGCATGGGTACGAGCAGTACTTC
CDR3 protein: CAWGGHGYEQYF
clone size: NA
D gene: NA
J gene: TRBJ2-7
V gene: TRBV30

CDR3 DNA: TGTGCCATCAGTAGTGGGCGGGGGCCCACAGATACGCAGTATTTT
CDR3 protein: CAISSGRGPTDTQYF
clone size: NA
D gene: NA
J gene: TRBJ2-3
V gene: TRBV10-3

CDR3 DNA: TGCAGCGTTGGGCAAACGGGGGAAAAACTGTTTTTT
CDR3 protein: CSVGQTGEKLFF
clone size: once
D gene: NA
J gene: TRBJ1-4
V gene: TRBV29-1

CDR3 DNA: TGTGCCAGCAGCGGACAGACAGGCGATACGCAGTATTTT
CDR3 protein: CASSGQTGDTQYF
clone size: NA
D gene: NA
J gene: TRBJ2-3
V gene: TRBV5-6

CDR3 DNA: TGCGCCAGCAGCCGGGACAGGAGAGATACGCAGTATTTT
CDR3 protein: CASSRDRRDTQYF
clone size: NA
D gene: TRBD1
J gene: TRBJ2-3
V gene: TRBV23-1

CDR3 DNA: TGTGCCTGGAGTACAAGGGCTCGGGGGGATTATCAGCCCCAGCATTTT
CDR3 protein: CAWSTRARGDYQPQHF
clone size: NA
D gene: NA
J gene: TRBJ1-5
V gene: TRBV30

CDR3 DNA: TGCAGCGTTGAAGTCAGAAACCAAGAGACCCAGTACTTC
CDR3 protein: CSVEVRNQETQYF
clone size: NA
D gene: NA
J gene: TRBJ2-5
V gene: TRBV29-1

CDR3 DNA: TGCGCCAGCAGCCAAGAAAGAGGGGCGGGAGAGACCCAGTACTTC
CDR3 protein: CASSQERGAGETQYF
clone size: once
D gene: NA
J gene: TRBJ2-5
V gene: TRBV4-3

CDR3 DNA: TGTGCCATCAGTGAGTCGGCGGCCAATGAGCAGTTCTTC
CDR3 protein: CAISESAANEQFF
clone size: few
D gene: NA
J gene: TRBJ2-1
V gene: TRBV10-3

CDR3 DNA: TGTGCCAGCAGCTCGCTTACAGGGACTGAAGCTTTCTTT
CDR3 protein: CASSSLTGTEAFF
clone size: few
D gene: NA
J gene: TRBJ1-1
V gene: TRBV7-9

CDR3 DNA: TGTGCCAGCAGGCAGGTAGCCCAGTACTTC
CDR3 protein: CASRQVAQYF
clone size: NA
D gene: NA
J gene: TRBJ2-5
V gene: TRBV2

CDR3 DNA: TGTGCCAGCAGCTTAGGGGTATCCTACAATGAGCAGTTCTTC
CDR3 protein: CASSLGVSYNEQFF
clone size: few
D gene: NA
J gene: TRBJ2-1
V gene: TRBV7-3

CDR3 DNA: TGCAGCGTTGAGCTGGGCTTGGAGACCCAGTACTTC
CDR3 protein: CSVELGLETQYF
clone size: NA
D gene: NA
J gene: TRBJ2-5
V gene: TRBV29-1

CDR3 DNA: TGTGCCTGGAGTAAGGGTATTGGGGAGCTGTTTTTT
CDR3 protein: CAWSKGIGELFF
clone size: once
D gene: NA
J gene: TRBJ2-2
V gene: TRBV30

CDR3 DNA: TGTGCCTGGAGTGTAGGAACAAGGGGGCCGGAAGAGACCCAGTACTTC
CDR3 protein: CAWSVGTRGPEETQYF
clone size: NA
D gene: TRBD1
J gene: TRBJ2-5
V gene: TRBV30

CDR3 DNA: TGTGCCATCAGCTATGACACTGATACGCAGTATTTT
CDR3 protein: CAISYDTDTQYF
clone size: NA
D gene: NA
J gene: TRBJ2-3
V gene: TRBV10-3

CDR3 DNA: TGTGCCTGGAGTCCCCGGGCCTCAAGGGATTCACCCCTCCACTTT
CDR3 protein: CAWSPRASRDSPLHF
clone size: NA
D gene: NA
J gene: TRBJ1-6
V gene: TRBV30

CDR3 DNA: TGCAGCGTTGAAGCAGGGGGCGGTGAGACCCAGTACTTC
CDR3 protein: CSVEAGGGETQYF
clone size: NA
D gene: TRBD1
J gene: TRBJ2-5
V gene: TRBV29-1

CDR3 DNA: TGCGCCAGCAGACGTCTCGAGTTGGGGGGGCCCCCAGATACGCAGTATTTT
CDR3 protein: CASRRLELGGPPDTQYF
clone size: NA
D gene: NA
J gene: TRBJ2-3
V gene: TRBV4-1

CDR3 DNA: TGTGCCAGCAGCTTAGGACAGGGAGTCTCCGAGCAGTACTTC
CDR3 protein: CASSLGQGVSEQYF
clone size: NA
D gene: TRBD1
J gene: TRBJ2-7
V gene: TRBV7-9

CDR3 DNA: TGTGCCAGCAGCGTAGAATCATACGGGGGGATGAATCAGCCCCAGCATTTT
CDR3 protein: CASSVESYGGMNQPQHF
clone size: NA
D gene: NA
J gene: TRBJ1-5
V gene: TRBV9

CDR3 DNA: TGTGCCTGGAGTGTACCCGCGCAGTATTTT
CDR3 protein: CAWSVPAQYF
clone size: few
D gene: NA
J gene: TRBJ2-3
V gene: TRBV30

CDR3 DNA: TGTGCCAGCAGCTTTGCGGGGGGGCCTCTGAATGAGCAGTTCTTC
CDR3 protein: CASSFAGGPLNEQFF
clone size: NA
D gene: TRBD2
J gene: TRBJ2-1
V gene: TRBV7-3

CDR3 DNA: TGTGCCAGCAGGCCCGGGACAGTGCGCAATCAGCCCCAGCATTTT
CDR3 protein: CASRPGTVRNQPQHF
clone size: NA
D gene: TRBD1
J gene: TRBJ1-5
V gene: TRBV6-5

CDR3 DNA: TGCAGTGCCCTTTTCAATGAGCAGTTCTTC
CDR3 protein: CSALFNEQFF
clone size: NA
D gene: NA
J gene: TRBJ2-1
V gene: TRBV20-1

CDR3 DNA: TGCAGCGTTGAAATGGGGGCAGGGGGTATCGGGGAGCTGTTTTTT
CDR3 protein: CSVEMGAGGIGELFF
clone size: NA
D gene: TRBD1
J gene: TRBJ2-2
V gene: TRBV29-1

CDR3 DNA: TGTGCCTGGAGTAAAGGGGGGAACACTGAAGCTTTCTTT
CDR3 protein: CAWSKGGNTEAFF
clone size: few
D gene: NA
J gene: TRBJ1-1
V gene: TRBV30

CDR3 DNA: TGCAGCGTTAGTATAGCTGGGACAGGGGTTAACGAGCAGTACTTC
CDR3 protein: CSVSIAGTGVNEQYF
clone size: NA
D gene: TRBD1
J gene: TRBJ2-7
V gene: TRBV29-1

CDR3 DNA: TGCAGCGTCGCTATACAGGGAACGTATGGCTACACCTTC
CDR3 protein: CSVAIQGTYGYTF
clone size: NA
D gene: NA
J gene: TRBJ1-2
V gene: TRBV29-1

CDR3 DNA: TGCAGCGGGCTCGAGGGGGCGGAGACCCAGTACTTC
CDR3 protein: CSGLEGAETQYF
clone size: NA
D gene: TRBD1
J gene: TRBJ2-5
V gene: TRBV29-1

CDR3 DNA: TGTGCCTGGAGTTACAGGGGGCGAGGCACTGAAGCTTTCTTT
CDR3 protein: CAWSYRGRGTEAFF
clone size: NA
D gene: TRBD1
J gene: TRBJ1-1
V gene: TRBV30

CDR3 DNA: TGCAGCGTTGAAATACGGCAGTACTACTCCTTC
CDR3 protein: CSVEIRQYYSF
clone size: NA
D gene: NA
J gene: TRBJ1-2
V gene: TRBV29-1

CDR3 DNA: TGTGCCAGCAGCGTAACGAACTTCGGCGAGCAGTACTTC
CDR3 protein: CASSVTNFGEQYF
clone size: NA
D gene: NA
J gene: TRBJ2-7
V gene: TRBV9

CDR3 DNA: TGTGCCTGGAGTGTCTCCTCCTCTCCTTCACCCCTCCACTTT
CDR3 protein: CAWSVSSSPSPLHF
clone size: NA
D gene: NA
J gene: TRBJ1-6
V gene: TRBV30

CDR3 DNA: TGTGCCAGCAGCACGGGGGGGACTACGGCCAACGTCCTGACTTTC
CDR3 protein: CASSTGGTTANVLTF
clone size: NA
D gene: TRBD2
J gene: TRBJ2-6
V gene: TRBV7-2

CDR3 DNA: TGTGCCAGCAGACCTTCAGGCGATTCACCCCTCCACTTT
CDR3 protein: CASRPSGDSPLHF
clone size: few
D gene: NA
J gene: TRBJ1-6
V gene: TRBV6-5

CDR3 DNA: TGTGCCAGCAGCAATTGGGGGACCACCACAGATACGCAGTATTTT
CDR3 protein: CASSNWGTTTDTQYF
clone size: NA
D gene: NA
J gene: TRBJ2-3
V gene: TRBV7-2

CDR3 DNA: TGTGCCAGCAGTCGGCAGAGCAATTCACCCCTCCACTTT
CDR3 protein: CASSRQSNSPLHF
clone size: few
D gene: NA
J gene: TRBJ1-6
V gene: TRBV2

CDR3 DNA: TGTGCCATCAGTGAGTTAGCGGGGAACACAGATACGCAGTATTTT
CDR3 protein: CAISELAGNTDTQYF
clone size: few
D gene: TRBD2
J gene: TRBJ2-3
V gene: TRBV10-3

CDR3 DNA: TGCAGCGTTGAATTGGACAGGGTGCGGGAGCAGTTCTTC
CDR3 protein: CSVELDRVREQFF
clone size: NA
D gene: TRBD1
J gene: TRBJ2-1
V gene: TRBV29-1

CDR3 DNA: TGTGCCAGTACCCGGGGAGCTAACTATGGCTACACCTTC
CDR3 protein: CASTRGANYGYTF
clone size: NA
D gene: NA
J gene: TRBJ1-2
V gene: TRBV19

CDR3 DNA: TGCAGCGTTGTATTCCCAAGCGGCAAAAACATTCAGTACTTC
CDR3 protein: CSVVFPSGKNIQYF
clone size: NA
D gene: NA
J gene: TRBJ2-4
V gene: TRBV29-1

CDR3 DNA: TGTGCCAGCTCACCACAACAGGAACTCTCGAACACTGAAGCTTTCTTT
CDR3 protein: CASSPQQELSNTEAFF
clone size: NA
D gene: NA
J gene: TRBJ1-1
V gene: TRBV18